A selection of T cell receptor beta chains follows, all from one sample in a study of T cell responses to AZD1222 COVID-19 vaccine. Profiling relied on immunoSEQ multiplex PCR, and the TCRdb table lists in-frame clones only, not all of them. The data hold over 150,000 clones, with roughly 92% observed a single time. The specimen comprised peripheral blood, sampled on day 0 of AZD1222 vaccination. All receptors come from an adult in good health. The CDR3 runs from the conserved cysteine through the conserved F or W. The D gene is left open where the match is weak. Expanded clones are given a class, and other clones once, few, many or no size at all.

cdr3_aa: CASSLSRLNTEAFF
cdr3_nt: TGTGCCAGCAGCTTATCCAGGCTTAACACTGAAGCTTTCTTT
d_call: NA
j_call: TRBJ1-1
v_call: TRBV7-9
clone_size: NA

cdr3_aa: CASSPPVTGGFEQYF
cdr3_nt: TGTGCCAGCTCACCTCCCGTGACAGGGGGTTTTGAGCAGTACTTC
d_call: TRBD1
j_call: TRBJ2-7
v_call: TRBV18
clone_size: once

cdr3_aa: CAWTQGQGVSSPLHF
cdr3_nt: TGTGCCTGGACTCAGGGACAGGGGGTTAGTTCACCCCTCCACTTT
d_call: TRBD1
j_call: TRBJ1-6
v_call: TRBV30
clone_size: NA

cdr3_aa: CASSHRQGNEKLFF
cdr3_nt: TGCGCCAGCAGCCACAGACAGGGTAATGAAAAACTGTTTTTT
d_call: TRBD1
j_call: TRBJ1-4
v_call: TRBV5-1
clone_size: NA

cdr3_aa: CASSSRTGYGDTQYF
cdr3_nt: TGTGCCAGCAGCTCCAGGACAGGGTACGGAGATACGCAGTATTTT
d_call: TRBD1
j_call: TRBJ2-3
v_call: TRBV7-9
clone_size: NA

cdr3_aa: CASSPARGREGNTIYF
cdr3_nt: TGTGCCAGCAGCCCCGCCCGGGGGCGAGAGGGAAACACCATATATTTT
d_call: NA
j_call: TRBJ1-3
v_call: TRBV7-9
clone_size: NA

cdr3_aa: CASSLSAGDQETQYF
cdr3_nt: TGTGCCAGCAGCCTATCAGCGGGGGACCAAGAGACCCAGTACTTC
d_call: TRBD2
j_call: TRBJ2-5
v_call: TRBV7-2
clone_size: NA

cdr3_aa: CASSMVFGGELYNEQFF
cdr3_nt: TGTGCCAGTAGTATGGTTTTTGGGGGGGAACTATACAATGAGCAGTTCTTC
d_call: TRBD2
j_call: TRBJ2-1
v_call: TRBV19
clone_size: NA

cdr3_aa: CAEFRDTRMGYTF
cdr3_nt: TGTGCCGAATTCCGGGACACAAGGATGGGCTACACCTTC
d_call: NA
j_call: TRBJ1-2
v_call: TRBV7-9
clone_size: NA

cdr3_aa: CASSVQSSYNSPLHF
cdr3_nt: TGCGCCAGCAGCGTGCAGAGCTCCTATAATTCACCCCTCCACTTT
d_call: NA
j_call: TRBJ1-6
v_call: TRBV5-1
clone_size: once

cdr3_aa: CAWSPGTSYEQYF
cdr3_nt: TGTGCCTGGAGCCCCGGGACTTCCTACGAGCAGTACTTC
d_call: NA
j_call: TRBJ2-7
v_call: TRBV30
clone_size: NA

cdr3_aa: CASSQVGQGTNSPLHF
cdr3_nt: TGCGCCAGCAGCCAAGTCGGACAGGGGACCAATTCACCCCTCCACTTT
d_call: TRBD1
j_call: TRBJ1-6
v_call: TRBV4-1
clone_size: NA

cdr3_aa: CASSPEGTGSFYEQYF
cdr3_nt: TGTGCCAGCAGTCCCGAGGGGACAGGGAGTTTCTACGAGCAGTACTTC
d_call: TRBD1
j_call: TRBJ2-7
v_call: TRBV27
clone_size: NA